This T cell receptor beta chain was obtained from a study of vaccination effects on CD4 cells after COVID-19. This CDR3 spans 12 amino acids. Between the trimmed V and J ends, which lost 5 bases and 12 bases, there was a span of 15 bases. Libraries were prepared by immunoSEQ multiplex PCR; TCRdb keeps only in-frame clonotypes and omits some of them. The table has roughly 68,000 clones, under 80% seen once; the top ten hold roughly 23%. With respect to this clone: Its target is not known.

Investigators separated out CD4+ T cells once approximately 10 days of culture had passed. The chain carries TRBV12-3 or TRBV12-4 and TRBJ2-3; D may match TRBD1 or TRBD2 (5 bases each). Specimen: CD4+ T cells from PBMCs cultured without peptide, collected before COVID-19 vaccination. The source is a human donor who had a prior SARS-CoV-2 infection. CDR3 coding DNA: TGTGCCAGCAGTCAGAGGGGTTTGATACAGTATTTT. Translated: CASSQRGLIQYF.